This T cell receptor (beta chain) was sequenced during a study of T cell responses to AZD1222 COVID-19 vaccine. Looked up from germline, CDR1 is SGHTA and CDR2 is FQGNSA. The CDR3 sequence is 15 residues long. V lost 3 bases and J 5 bases, leaving 16 bases between the germline ends. Measured with immunoSEQ multiplex PCR; TCRdb has only the in-frame clones, and not every one. The top ten clones hold 13% of a sample with over 100,000 clones, around 90% of them seen once. Sequenced material: peripheral blood, taken on day 0 of MenACWY control vaccination. The TCR was taken from an adult in good health. The chain joins TRBV7-2 to TRBJ2-5; D is ambiguous. The CDR3 region has the DNA TGTGCCAGCAGCTTGCCCCATCTAGGTTGGGAGACCCAGTACTTC. Residues: CASSLPHLGWETQYF.